The 25 T cell receptor beta chains listed next were all sequenced from one sample in a study of blood T cell repertoires in COVID-19. TCRdb's copy holds only in-frame clones and misses some; the assay was immunoSEQ multiplex PCR. The sample carries roughly 240,000 clones, approximately 90% recorded once. The sequenced sample was peripheral blood. These receptors were collected from a man aged 18 to 30 with active or convalescent COVID-19.

The V call is TRBV6-5, the J call TRBJ1-2, with TRBD1 as a possible D gene (6 bases). Looked up from germline, CDR1 is MNHEY and CDR2 is SVGAGI. This CDR3 contains 14 residues. The V and J ends lost 4 bases and 4 bases respectively, with 13 bases between them. In DNA, the CDR3 is TGTGCCAGCAGTTTTGCGAGGGGGTCCTATGGCTACACCTTC. Translation: CASSFARGSYGYTF.

The chain joins TRBV27 to TRBJ1-1; D is undetermined. V was clipped by 9 bases and J by 5 bases, with 16 bases between them. Germline V CDR1 and CDR2: MNHEY, SMNVEV (reference sequence). The CDR3 consists of 13 residues. CDR3 nucleotide sequence: TGTGCCAGTTCCCGGGGAGACCGGACTGAAGCTTTCTTT. The encoded protein is CASSRGDRTEAFF.

This sequence joins TRBV13 and TRBJ2-7, with a possible D match to TRBD1 (6 bases). The germline V and J ends were trimmed by 5 bases and 0 bases, with 17 bases remaining between them. The CDR3 is made up of 16 amino acids. The germline gives CDR1 PRHDT, CDR2 FYEKMQ (reference sequence). This CDR3 reads CASSPTFLGGSYEQYF. The CDR3, as DNA: TGTGCCAGCAGCCCAACCTTCTTAGGGGGCTCCTACGAGCAGTACTTC.

V is TRBV7-3 and J is TRBJ2-2; 8 bases agree with TRBD1. This CDR3 contains 17 residues. Looked up from germline, CDR1 is SGHTA and CDR2 is FQGTGA. Trimming at V came to 2 bases and at J to 0 bases, leaving 5 bases not matched to a gene. In DNA form, the CDR3 reads TGTGCCAGCAGCTTACGGGCAGGGGGCGCGAACACCGGGGAGCTGTTTTTT. It yields the protein CASSLRAGGANTGELFF.

The chain recombines TRBV5-4 with TRBJ1-1, with unresolved D. This CDR3 comprises 13 residues. The germline gives CDR1 SGHNT, CDR2 YYREEE (reference sequence). Trimming shortened V by 2 bases and J by 7 bases, and 12 bases separated the two germline ends. Here the CDR3 DNA reads TGTGCCAGCAGCTTTCGGAGGAAGGATGAAGCTTTCTTT. This sequence encodes CASSFRRKDEAFF.

The chain recombines TRBV27 with TRBJ2-7, with D unclear. The V and J ends lost 6 bases and 1 base respectively, with 10 bases between them. Germline CDR1 is MNHEY and CDR2 is SMNVEV (reference sequence). The CDR3 sequence is 13 residues long. The CDR3 spells CASSLSGSYEQYF. As DNA, the CDR3 is TGTGCCAGCAGCCTGTCAGGATCCTACGAGCAGTACTTC.

This clone was seen a few times. The chain combines TRBV9 with TRBJ2-1; the D is unclear. Trimming stripped 0 bases from V and 7 bases from J, with 14 bases between. Germline CDR1 is SGDLS and CDR2 is YYNGEE. This CDR3 comprises 15 residues. This CDR3 is CASSVGGRSRNEQFF. CDR3 coding DNA: TGTGCCAGCAGCGTAGGAGGCCGAAGCCGGAATGAGCAGTTCTTC.

This chain connects TRBV30 to TRBJ1-5; weak D call: TRBD1 (6 bases). This CDR3 contains 13 residues. Deletions cut 7 bases from V and 6 bases from J, with 16 bases between. Per germline, CDR1 GTSNPN and CDR2 SVGIG (reference sequence). The DNA of the CDR3 is TGTGCCTACAAGGGCGGGGGCAGTCAGCCCCAGCATTTT. Its protein is CAYKGGGSQPQHF. Full variable domain (outside the CDR3, taken from reference TRBV30 and TRBJ1-5): SQTIHQWPATLVQPVGSPLSLECTVEGTSNPNLYWYRQAAGRGLQLLFYSVGIGQISSEVPQNLSASRPQDRQFILSSKKLLLSDSGFYLCAYKGGGSQPQHFGDGTRLSIL.

The rearrangement links TRBV5-6 to TRBJ2-3, with a possible D match to TRBD1 (6 bases). This CDR3 contains 17 residues. Trimming removed 1 base at V and 2 bases at J, with 17 bases between. CDR1 and CDR2 (germline): SGHDT, YYEEEE. The CDR3 here is CASSLFRGLGSTDTQYF. As DNA, the CDR3 is TGTGCCAGCAGCTTGTTCAGGGGCCTGGGATCCACAGATACGCAGTATTTT.

Remarks on this clone: The junction does not match germline at one end; this may be a read error. This chain joins TRBV7-7 and TRBJ1-1; maybe TRBD1 (6 bases). The V gene's germline CDR1 is SSHAT and CDR2 FNYEAQ (reference sequence). There are 15 residues in the CDR3. The CDR3 is CASSLEQGPRAEAFF. Here the CDR3 DNA reads TGTGCTAGCAGCTTAGAACAGGGACCAAGAGCTGAAGCTTTCTTT.

This clone was recorded once. This CDR3 is CASSPRGQAASGYGYTF. CDR3 bases: TGTGCCAGCAGCCCGCGGGGTCAGGCTGCCTCGGGCTATGGCTACACCTTC. The chain carries TRBV5-4 and TRBJ1-2, with D hard to call. CDR3 length: 17 amino acids. The V and J ends lost 4 bases and 4 bases respectively, with 23 bases between them. CDR1 is SGHNT and CDR2 is YYREEE in the germline V gene (reference sequence).

The chain is built from TRBV19 and TRBJ2-1; D not resolved. Germline lookup yields CDR1 LNHDA and CDR2 SQIVND (reference sequence). The CDR3 is made up of 14 amino acids. Trimming left V 2 bases short and J 5 bases short, with 10 bases between. The CDR3, as DNA: TGTGCCAGTAGTATAATGACTGATCACAATGAGCAGTTCTTC. This translates into CASSIMTDHNEQFF.

The V gene is TRBV9, the J gene TRBJ2-1, with D maybe TRBD2 (6 bases). The V end was cut by 5 bases, the J end by 9 bases, with 18 bases between. The CDR3 length is 14 residues. Germline V lookup: CDR1 SGDLS, CDR2 YYNGEE. The CDR3 loop is CASRAGTGSGEQFF. As DNA, the CDR3 is TGTGCCAGCAGGGCGGGCACCGGGAGTGGTGAGCAGTTCTTC.

The J gene is TRBJ1-3, the V gene TRBV27; 7 positions agree with TRBD1. The germline V gene encodes CDR1 MNHEY and CDR2 SMNVEV (reference sequence). Trimming cost V 6 bases and J 3 bases; bases outside gene matches: 5. The CDR3 sequence is 14 residues long. The CDR3 loop is CASRQQGYGNTIYF. The DNA for the CDR3 is TGTGCCAGCAGGCAACAGGGGTATGGAAACACCATATATTTT.

The chain uses TRBV19 and TRBJ2-1, with a weak D call TRBD2 (6 bases). The CDR3 length is 15 residues. V lost 6 bases and J lost 8, with 20 bases in between. Germline V gene sequence: CDR1 LNHDA, CDR2 SQIVND (reference sequence). The chain's CDR3 is CASRTGTGRSYEQFF. The CDR3 region has the DNA TGTGCCAGTAGAACTGGGACTGGGAGGTCTTATGAGCAGTTCTTC.

This clone was recorded a few times. This chain connects TRBV3-1 (or the pseudogene TRBV3-2) to TRBJ2-1; D call uncertain. Trimming took 3 bases from V and 0 from J, leaving 9 bases between them. CDR1 LGHDT and CDR2 YNNKEL come from the germline V gene (reference sequence). The CDR3 consists of 15 residues. This chain's CDR3 is CASSHRVSSYNEQFF. Written as DNA, the CDR3 is TGTGCCAGCAGCCACCGGGTTAGCTCCTACAATGAGCAGTTCTTC.

The rearrangement joins TRBV6-6 to TRBJ1-1, with 10 bases aligning to TRBD1. Germline loops: CDR1 MNHNY, CDR2 SVGAGI (reference sequence). The CDR3 has 15 amino acids. With V trimmed by 2 bases and J by 6 bases, 6 bases remained unmatched. Here the CDR3 reads CASSYVDRGAAEAFF. DNA for the CDR3: TGTGCCAGCAGTTACGTGGACAGGGGGGCTGCTGAAGCTTTCTTT.

V gene TRBV3-1 (or the pseudogene TRBV3-2) combines with J gene TRBJ1-2; 7 nucleotides align to TRBD1. The CDR3 runs to 14 residues. Germline loops: CDR1 LGHDT, CDR2 YNNKEL (reference sequence). V gave up 4 bases and J gave up 8 bases; unmatched junction bases: 10. For the CDR3, the DNA is TGTGCCAGCAGCCCCGGACAGGTGTTGAGCGGCTACACCTTC. Residues: CASSPGQVLSGYTF.

This clone appeared a single time. The same CDR3 also results from other DNA sequences found in this sample. The rearrangement links TRBV30 to TRBJ2-5; no clear D. This CDR3 has 13 amino acids. Trimming took off 0 bases at V and 4 bases at J, with 9 bases between the two ends. Per the germline V gene, CDR1 is GTSNPN and CDR2 is SVGIG (reference sequence). The CDR3 loop is CAWSVPGGETQYF. The DNA of the CDR3 is TGTGCCTGGAGTGTACCGGGTGGAGAGACCCAGTACTTC.

The chain has TRBV6-5 and TRBJ2-7; no reliable D call. The ends were cut back, 6 bases at V and 3 bases at J, with 6 bases in the middle. In germline, CDR1 is MNHEY, CDR2 SVGAGI. The CDR3 loop spans 11 amino acids. As DNA, the CDR3 is TGTGCCAGCAGCCCCAACTACGAGCAGTACTTC. Translation: CASSPNYEQYF.

The genes are TRBV19 and TRBJ1-3; D is uncertain. There are 15 residues in the CDR3. The germline V and J ends were trimmed by 3 bases and 4 bases, with 13 bases remaining between them. Germline V gene lookup returns CDR1 LNHDA and CDR2 SQIVND (reference sequence). CDR3 nucleotides: TGTGCCAGTAGTATCCAGGAGGGAACCGGAAACACCATATATTTT. Translated, it gives CASSIQEGTGNTIYF. Full variable domain (missing parts from reference TRBV19 and TRBJ1-3): DGGITQSPKYLFRKEGQNVTLSCEQNLNHDAMYWYRQDPGQGLRLIYYSQIVNDFQKGDIAEGYSVSREKKESFPLTVTSAQKNPTAFYLCASSIQEGTGNTIYFGEGSWLTVV.

This sequence joins TRBV18 and TRBJ1-4, with D unclear. This CDR3 has 15 residues. Germline lookup yields CDR1 KGHSH and CDR2 LQKENI. Trimming stripped 0 bases from V and 5 bases from J, with 10 bases between. CDR3 DNA sequence: TGTGCCAGCTCACCACCGAGCGACCTAAATGAAAAACTGTTTTTT. Protein: CASSPPSDLNEKLFF.

The rearrangement links TRBV3-1 (or the pseudogene TRBV3-2) to TRBJ2-5; the match to TRBD2 covers 7 bases. CDR3 size: 14 residues. Per the germline V gene, CDR1 is LGHDT and CDR2 is YNNKEL (reference sequence). The V and J ends lost 8 bases and 5 bases, in that order; junction bases with no gene match: 11. The CDR3 here is CASELSWGGETQYF. As DNA, the CDR3 is TGTGCCAGCGAACTCAGTTGGGGGGGGGAGACCCAGTACTTC.

The V and J genes are TRBV12-3 or TRBV12-4 and TRBJ1-5; D is unresolved. Trimming stripped 5 bases from V and 6 bases from J, with 11 bases between. The CDR3 totals 13 residues. CDR3 region: CASSVDWSQPQHF. The CDR3 DNA reads as TGTGCCAGCAGTGTGGACTGGAGTCAGCCCCAGCATTTT.

This chain connects TRBV7-9 to TRBJ2-5; D is possibly TRBD2 (5 bases). The germline CDR1 and CDR2 sequences are SEHNR and FQNEAQ (reference sequence). This CDR3 spans 15 amino acids. The V gene lost 5 bases and the J gene lost 2 bases, with 15 bases spanning the gap. CDR3 sequence: CASSPPSGPQETQYF. The CDR3 DNA is TGTGCCAGCAGCCCCCCGAGCGGACCGCAAGAGACCCAGTACTTC.